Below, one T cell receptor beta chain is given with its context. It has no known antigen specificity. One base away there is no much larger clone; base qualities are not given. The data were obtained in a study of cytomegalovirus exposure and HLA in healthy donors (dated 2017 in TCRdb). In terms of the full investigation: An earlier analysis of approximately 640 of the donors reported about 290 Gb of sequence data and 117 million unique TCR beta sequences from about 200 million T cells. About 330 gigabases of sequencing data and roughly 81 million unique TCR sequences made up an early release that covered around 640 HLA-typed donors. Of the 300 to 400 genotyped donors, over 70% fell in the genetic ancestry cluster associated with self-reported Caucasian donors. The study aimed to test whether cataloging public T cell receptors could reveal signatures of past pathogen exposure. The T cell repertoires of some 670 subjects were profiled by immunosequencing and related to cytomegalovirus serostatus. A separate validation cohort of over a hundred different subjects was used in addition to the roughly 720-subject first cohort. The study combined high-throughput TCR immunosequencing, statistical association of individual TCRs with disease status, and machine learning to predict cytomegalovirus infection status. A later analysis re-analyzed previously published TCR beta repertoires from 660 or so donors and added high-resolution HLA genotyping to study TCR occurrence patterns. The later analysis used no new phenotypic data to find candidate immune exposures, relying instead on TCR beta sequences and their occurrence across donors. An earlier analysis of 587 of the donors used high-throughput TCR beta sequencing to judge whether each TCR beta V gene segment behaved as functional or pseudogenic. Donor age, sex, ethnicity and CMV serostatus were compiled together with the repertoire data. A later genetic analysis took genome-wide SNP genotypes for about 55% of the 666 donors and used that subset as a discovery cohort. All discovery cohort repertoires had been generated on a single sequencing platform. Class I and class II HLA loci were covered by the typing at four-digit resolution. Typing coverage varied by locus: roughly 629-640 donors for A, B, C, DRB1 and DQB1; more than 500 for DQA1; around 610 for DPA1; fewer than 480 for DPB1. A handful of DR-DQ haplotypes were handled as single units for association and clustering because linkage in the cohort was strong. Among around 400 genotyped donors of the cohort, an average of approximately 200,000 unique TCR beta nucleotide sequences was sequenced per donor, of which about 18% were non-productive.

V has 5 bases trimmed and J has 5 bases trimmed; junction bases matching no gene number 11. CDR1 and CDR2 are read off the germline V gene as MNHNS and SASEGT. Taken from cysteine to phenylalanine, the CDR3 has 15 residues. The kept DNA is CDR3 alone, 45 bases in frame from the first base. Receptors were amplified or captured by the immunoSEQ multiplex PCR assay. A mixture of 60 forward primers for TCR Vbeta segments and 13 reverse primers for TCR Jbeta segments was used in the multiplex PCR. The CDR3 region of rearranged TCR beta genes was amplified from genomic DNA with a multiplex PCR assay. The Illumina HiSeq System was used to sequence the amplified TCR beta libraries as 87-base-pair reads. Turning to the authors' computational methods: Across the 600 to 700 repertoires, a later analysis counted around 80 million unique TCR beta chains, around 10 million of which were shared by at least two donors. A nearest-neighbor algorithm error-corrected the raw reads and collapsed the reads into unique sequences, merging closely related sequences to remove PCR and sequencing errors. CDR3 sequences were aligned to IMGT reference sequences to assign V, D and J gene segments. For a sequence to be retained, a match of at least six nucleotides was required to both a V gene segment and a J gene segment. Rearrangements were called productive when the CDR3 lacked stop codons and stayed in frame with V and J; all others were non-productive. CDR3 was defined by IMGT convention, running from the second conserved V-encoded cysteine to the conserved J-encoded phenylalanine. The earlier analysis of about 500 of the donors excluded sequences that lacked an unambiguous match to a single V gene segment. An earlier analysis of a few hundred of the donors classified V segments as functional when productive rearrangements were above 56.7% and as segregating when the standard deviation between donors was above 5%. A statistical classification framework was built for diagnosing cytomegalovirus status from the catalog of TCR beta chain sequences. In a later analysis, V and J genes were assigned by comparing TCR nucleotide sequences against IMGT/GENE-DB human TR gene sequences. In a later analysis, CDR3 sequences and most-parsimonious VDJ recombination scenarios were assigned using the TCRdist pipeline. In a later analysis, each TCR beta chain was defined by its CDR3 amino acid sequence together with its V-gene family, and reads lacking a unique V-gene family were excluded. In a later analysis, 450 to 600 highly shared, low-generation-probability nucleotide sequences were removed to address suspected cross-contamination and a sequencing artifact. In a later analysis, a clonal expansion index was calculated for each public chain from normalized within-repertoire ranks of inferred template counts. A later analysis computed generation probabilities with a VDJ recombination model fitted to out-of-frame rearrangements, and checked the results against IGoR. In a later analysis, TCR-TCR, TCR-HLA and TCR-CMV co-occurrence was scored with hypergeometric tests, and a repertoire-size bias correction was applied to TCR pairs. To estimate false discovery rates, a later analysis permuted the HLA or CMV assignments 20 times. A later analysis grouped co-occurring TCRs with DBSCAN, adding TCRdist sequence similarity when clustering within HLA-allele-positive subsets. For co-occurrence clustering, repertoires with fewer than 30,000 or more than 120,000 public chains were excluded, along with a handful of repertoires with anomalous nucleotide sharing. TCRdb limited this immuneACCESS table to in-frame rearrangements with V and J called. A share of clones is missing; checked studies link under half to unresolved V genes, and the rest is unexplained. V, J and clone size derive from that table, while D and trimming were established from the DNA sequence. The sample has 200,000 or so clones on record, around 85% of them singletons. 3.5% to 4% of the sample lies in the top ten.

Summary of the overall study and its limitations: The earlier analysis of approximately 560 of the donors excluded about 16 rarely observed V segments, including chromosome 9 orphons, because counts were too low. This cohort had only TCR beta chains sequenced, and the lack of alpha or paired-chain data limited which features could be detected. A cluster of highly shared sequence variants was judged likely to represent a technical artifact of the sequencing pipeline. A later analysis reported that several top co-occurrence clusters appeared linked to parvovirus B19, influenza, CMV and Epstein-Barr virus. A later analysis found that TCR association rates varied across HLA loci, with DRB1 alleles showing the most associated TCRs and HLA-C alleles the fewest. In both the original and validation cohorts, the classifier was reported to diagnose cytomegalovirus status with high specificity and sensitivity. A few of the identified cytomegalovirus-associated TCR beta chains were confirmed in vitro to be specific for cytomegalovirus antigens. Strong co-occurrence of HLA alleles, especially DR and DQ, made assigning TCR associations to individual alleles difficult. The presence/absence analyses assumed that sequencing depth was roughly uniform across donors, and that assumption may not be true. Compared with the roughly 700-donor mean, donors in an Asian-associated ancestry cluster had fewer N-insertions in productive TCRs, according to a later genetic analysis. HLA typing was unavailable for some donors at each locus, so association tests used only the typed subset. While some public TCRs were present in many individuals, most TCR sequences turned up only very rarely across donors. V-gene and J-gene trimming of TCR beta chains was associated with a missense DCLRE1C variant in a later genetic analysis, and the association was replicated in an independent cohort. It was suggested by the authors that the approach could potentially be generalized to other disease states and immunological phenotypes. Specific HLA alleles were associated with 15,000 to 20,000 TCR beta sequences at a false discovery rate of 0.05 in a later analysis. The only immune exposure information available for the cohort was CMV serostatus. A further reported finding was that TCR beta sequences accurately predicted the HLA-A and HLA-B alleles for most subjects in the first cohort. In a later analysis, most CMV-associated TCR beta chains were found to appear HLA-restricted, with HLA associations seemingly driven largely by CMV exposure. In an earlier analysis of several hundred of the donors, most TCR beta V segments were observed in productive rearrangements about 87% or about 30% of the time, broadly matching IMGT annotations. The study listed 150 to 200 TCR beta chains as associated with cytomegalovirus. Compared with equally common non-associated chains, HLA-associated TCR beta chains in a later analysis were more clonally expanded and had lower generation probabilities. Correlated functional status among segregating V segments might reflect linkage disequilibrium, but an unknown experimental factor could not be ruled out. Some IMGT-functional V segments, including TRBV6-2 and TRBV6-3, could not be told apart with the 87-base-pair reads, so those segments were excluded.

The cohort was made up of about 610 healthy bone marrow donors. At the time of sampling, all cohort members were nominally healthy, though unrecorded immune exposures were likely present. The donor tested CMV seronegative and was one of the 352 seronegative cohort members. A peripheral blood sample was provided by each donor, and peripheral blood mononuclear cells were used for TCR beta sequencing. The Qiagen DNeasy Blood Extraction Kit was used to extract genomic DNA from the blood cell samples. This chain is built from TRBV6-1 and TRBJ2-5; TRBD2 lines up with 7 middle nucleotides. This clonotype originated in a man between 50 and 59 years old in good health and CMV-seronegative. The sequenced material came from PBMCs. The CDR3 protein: CASSPSLWGGETQYF. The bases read TGTGCCAGCAGTCCATCTCTGTGGGGAGGGGAGACCCAGTACTTC.